The present entry profiles one T cell receptor (beta chain) with its context. Its antigen is currently unknown. Unsorted whole blood served as the source of blood RNA, and germline DNA was extracted as well. Patients were chronically HBV-infected and treatment-naive. A primer in the constant region served to generate TCR beta cDNA from approximately 460 ng of total RNA. What produced the TCR beta libraries was three nested multiplex PCR rounds using slightly modified ARM-PCR. TRBV1-TRBV30 forward primers and a C-beta reverse primer were used in the first two PCR rounds, which each ran for 10 cycles. TCRdb re-called the multiplex PCR reads through MiXCR, storing one row per CDR3 protein. Of about 310,000 distinct CDR3 sequences in the sample, 65% are singletons; the top ten hold roughly 9%. The source of the sample is a study of tumor-infiltrating lymphocytes in primary liver carcinoma. Study as a whole: Tumors measured roughly 4 to 10 cm and were stage T1-T3 N0M0.

Notes on the study in general: Overlap in tumor-adjacent and tumor-blood pairs fell below that of tumor region pairs. Tumors and blood were compared for top-250-clone fraction, and tumors had the significantly higher value (p = 0.039).

The length of the CDR3 is 16 residues. Germline CDR1 reads SGHNT; CDR2 reads YENEEA. Sequenced input: peripheral blood. V gene TRBV11-3 combines with J gene TRBJ2-3, with D possibly matching TRBD1 (5 bases). The J call is in doubt because the DNA end fits TRBJ1-5 better. This clonotype originated in a man aged 35 to 55 with primary liver carcinoma and hepatitis B virus infection. The CDR3 sequence is CASSGSPVGGVDTQHF. The CDR3 DNA sequence: TGTGCCAGCAGCGGCAGCCCTGTGGGAGGGGTGGATACGCAGCATTTT.